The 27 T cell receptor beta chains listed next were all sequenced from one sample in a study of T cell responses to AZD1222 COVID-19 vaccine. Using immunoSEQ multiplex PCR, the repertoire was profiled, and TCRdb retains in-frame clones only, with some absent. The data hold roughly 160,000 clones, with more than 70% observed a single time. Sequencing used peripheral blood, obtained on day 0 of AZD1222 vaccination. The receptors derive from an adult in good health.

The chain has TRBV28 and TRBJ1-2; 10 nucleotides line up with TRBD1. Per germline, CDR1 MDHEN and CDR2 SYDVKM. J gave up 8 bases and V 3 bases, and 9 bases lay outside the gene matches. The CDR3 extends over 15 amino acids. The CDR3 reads CASSLAAGQGRGYTF. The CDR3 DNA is TGTGCCAGCAGTTTGGCTGCGGGACAGGGGAGGGGCTACACCTTC.

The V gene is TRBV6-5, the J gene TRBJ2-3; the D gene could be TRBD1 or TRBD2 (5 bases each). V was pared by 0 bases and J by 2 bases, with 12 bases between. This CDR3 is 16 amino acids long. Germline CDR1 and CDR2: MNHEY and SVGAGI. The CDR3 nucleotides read TGTGCCAGCAGTTACTCGAGGGGTTTTCACACAGATACGCAGTATTTT. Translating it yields CASSYSRGFHTDTQYF.

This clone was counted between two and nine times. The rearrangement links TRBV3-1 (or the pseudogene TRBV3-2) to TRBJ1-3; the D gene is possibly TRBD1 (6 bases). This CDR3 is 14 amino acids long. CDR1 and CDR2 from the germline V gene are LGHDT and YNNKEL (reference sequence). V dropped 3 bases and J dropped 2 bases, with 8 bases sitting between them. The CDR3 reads CASSHRTAGNTIYF. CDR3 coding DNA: TGTGCCAGCAGCCACCGGACAGCTGGAAACACCATATATTTT.

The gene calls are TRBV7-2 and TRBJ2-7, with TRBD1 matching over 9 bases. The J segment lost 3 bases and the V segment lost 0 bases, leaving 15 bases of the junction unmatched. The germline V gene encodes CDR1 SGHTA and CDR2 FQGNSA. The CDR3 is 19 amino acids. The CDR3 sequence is CASSLASGQGFFPSYEQYF. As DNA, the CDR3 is TGTGCCAGCAGCTTAGCATCGGGACAGGGATTTTTCCCGAGCTACGAGCAGTACTTC.

The CDR3 DNA sequence: TGTGCCAGCAGCTTAGCGTCCCTGGGACAGGGGTTGAATGAGCAGTTCTTC. Translating it yields CASSLASLGQGLNEQFF. The chain combines TRBV13 with TRBJ2-1; 10 bases are shared with TRBD1. With 1 base clipped from V and 7 bases from J, the junction kept 10 bases outside the gene matches. Germline V lookup: CDR1 PRHDT, CDR2 FYEKMQ (reference sequence). The CDR3 consists of 17 residues.

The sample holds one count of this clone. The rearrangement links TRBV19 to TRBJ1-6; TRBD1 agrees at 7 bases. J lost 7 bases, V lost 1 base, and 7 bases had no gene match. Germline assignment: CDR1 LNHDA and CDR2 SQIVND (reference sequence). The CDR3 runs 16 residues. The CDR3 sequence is CASSIVAPDRNSPLHF. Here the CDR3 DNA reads TGTGCCAGTAGTATAGTGGCCCCGGACAGGAATTCACCCCTCCACTTT.

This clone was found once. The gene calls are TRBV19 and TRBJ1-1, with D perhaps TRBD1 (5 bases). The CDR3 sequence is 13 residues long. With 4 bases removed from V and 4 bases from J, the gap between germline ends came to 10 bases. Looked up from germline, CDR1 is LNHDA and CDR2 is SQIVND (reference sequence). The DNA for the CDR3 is TGTGCCAGTAGTAAGGGACTCCCCACTGAAGCTTTCTTT. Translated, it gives CASSKGLPTEAFF.

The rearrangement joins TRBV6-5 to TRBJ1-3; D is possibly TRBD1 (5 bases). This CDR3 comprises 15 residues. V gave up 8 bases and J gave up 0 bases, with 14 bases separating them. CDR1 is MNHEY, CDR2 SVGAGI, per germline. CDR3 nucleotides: TGTGCCAGCGCCGGACGACAGTCCTCTGGAAACACCATATATTTT. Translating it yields CASAGRQSSGNTIYF.

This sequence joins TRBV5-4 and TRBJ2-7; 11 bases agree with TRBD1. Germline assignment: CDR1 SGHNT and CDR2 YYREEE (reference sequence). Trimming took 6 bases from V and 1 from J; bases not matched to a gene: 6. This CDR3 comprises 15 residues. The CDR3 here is CASTLGTGGSYEQYF. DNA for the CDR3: TGTGCCAGCACCCTGGGGACAGGGGGGTCCTACGAGCAGTACTTC.

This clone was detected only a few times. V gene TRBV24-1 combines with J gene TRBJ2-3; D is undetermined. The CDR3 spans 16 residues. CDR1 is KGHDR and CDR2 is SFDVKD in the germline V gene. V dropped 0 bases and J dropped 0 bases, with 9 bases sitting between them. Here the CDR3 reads CATSDLGRSSTDTQYF. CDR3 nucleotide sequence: TGTGCCACCAGTGATTTGGGCAGGTCTAGCACAGATACGCAGTATTTT.

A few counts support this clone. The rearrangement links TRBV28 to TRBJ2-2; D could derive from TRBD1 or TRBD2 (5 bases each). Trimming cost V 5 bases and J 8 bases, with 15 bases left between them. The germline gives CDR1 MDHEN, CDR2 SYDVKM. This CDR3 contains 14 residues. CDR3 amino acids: CASSAGTPSGELFF. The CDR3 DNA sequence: TGTGCCAGCAGTGCCGGGACCCCGTCGGGGGAGCTGTTTTTT.

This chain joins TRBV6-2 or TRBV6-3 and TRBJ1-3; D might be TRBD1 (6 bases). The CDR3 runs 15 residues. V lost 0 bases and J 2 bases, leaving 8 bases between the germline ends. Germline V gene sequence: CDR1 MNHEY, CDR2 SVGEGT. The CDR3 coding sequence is TGTGCCAGCAGTTACTCTCCAGGGGCTGGAAACACCATATATTTT. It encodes CASSYSPGAGNTIYF.

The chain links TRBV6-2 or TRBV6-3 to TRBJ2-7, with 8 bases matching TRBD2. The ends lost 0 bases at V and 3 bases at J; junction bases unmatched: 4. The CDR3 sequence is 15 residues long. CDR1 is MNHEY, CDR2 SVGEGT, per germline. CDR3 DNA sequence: TGTGCCAGCAGTTACTCGCTAGCGGGCGGCTACGAGCAGTACTTC. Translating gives CASSYSLAGGYEQYF.

The CDR3 reads CASSLLGQGGTEAFF. DNA for the CDR3: TGTGCCAGCAGCTTATTGGGACAGGGCGGGACTGAAGCTTTCTTT. The chain joins TRBV7-6 to TRBJ1-1, with 9 bases lining up with TRBD1. There are 15 residues in the CDR3. V lost 2 bases and J lost 5; bases outside the gene matches: 6. Germline V CDR1 and CDR2: SGHVS, FNYEAQ.

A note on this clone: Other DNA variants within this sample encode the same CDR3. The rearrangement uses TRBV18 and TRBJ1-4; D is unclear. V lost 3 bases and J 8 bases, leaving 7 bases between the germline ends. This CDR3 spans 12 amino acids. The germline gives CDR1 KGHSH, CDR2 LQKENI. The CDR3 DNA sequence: TGTGCCAGCTCACCGGGCAGGGAAAAACTGTTTTTT. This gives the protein CASSPGREKLFF.

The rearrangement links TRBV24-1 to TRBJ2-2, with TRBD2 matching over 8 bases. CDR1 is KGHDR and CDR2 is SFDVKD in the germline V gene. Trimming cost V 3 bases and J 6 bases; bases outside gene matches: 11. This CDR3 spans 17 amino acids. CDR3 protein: CATSDPPGRGAAGELFF. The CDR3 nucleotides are TGTGCCACCAGTGATCCCCCTGGGCGGGGGGCCGCCGGGGAGCTGTTTTTT.

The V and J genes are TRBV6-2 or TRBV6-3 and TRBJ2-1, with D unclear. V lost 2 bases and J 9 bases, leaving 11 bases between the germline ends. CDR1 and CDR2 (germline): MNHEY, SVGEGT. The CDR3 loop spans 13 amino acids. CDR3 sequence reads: CASSYISVAEQFF. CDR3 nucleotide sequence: TGTGCCAGCAGTTACATTTCGGTGGCTGAGCAGTTCTTC.

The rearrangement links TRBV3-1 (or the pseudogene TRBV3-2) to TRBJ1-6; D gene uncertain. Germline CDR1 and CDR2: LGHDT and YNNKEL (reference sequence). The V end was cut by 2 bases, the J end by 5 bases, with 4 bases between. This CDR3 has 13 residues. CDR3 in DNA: TGTGCCAGCAGCCAAAGTGATAATTCACCCCTCCACTTT. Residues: CASSQSDNSPLHF.

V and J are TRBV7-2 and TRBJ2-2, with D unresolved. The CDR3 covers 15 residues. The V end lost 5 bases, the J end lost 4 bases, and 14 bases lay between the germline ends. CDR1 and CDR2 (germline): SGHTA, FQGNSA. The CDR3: CASSPTGQVTGELFF. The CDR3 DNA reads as TGTGCCAGCAGCCCGACGGGTCAGGTCACCGGGGAGCTGTTTTTT.

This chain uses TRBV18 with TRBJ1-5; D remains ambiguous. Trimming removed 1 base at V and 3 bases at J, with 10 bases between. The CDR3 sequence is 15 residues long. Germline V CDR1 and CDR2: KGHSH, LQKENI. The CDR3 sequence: CASSPLEGHNQPQHF. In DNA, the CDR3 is TGTGCCAGCTCACCACTCGAGGGTCACAATCAGCCCCAGCATTTT.

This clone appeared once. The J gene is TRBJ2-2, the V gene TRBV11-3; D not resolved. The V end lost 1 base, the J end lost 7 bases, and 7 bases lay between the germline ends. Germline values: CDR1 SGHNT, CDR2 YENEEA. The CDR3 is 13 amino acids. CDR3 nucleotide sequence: TGTGCCAGCAGCTTAGCTGTAAACGGGGAGCTGTTTTTT. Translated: CASSLAVNGELFF.

The chain's CDR3 is CASSLADGGNEQFF. In DNA, the CDR3 is TGTGCCAGCAGCTTAGCTGATGGGGGCAATGAGCAGTTCTTC. V and J are TRBV7-9 and TRBJ2-1; D may correspond to TRBD1 or TRBD2 (5 bases each). The length of the CDR3 is 14 residues. Germline assignment: CDR1 SEHNR and CDR2 FQNEAQ (reference sequence). The V and J ends lost 0 bases and 6 bases respectively, with 9 bases between them.

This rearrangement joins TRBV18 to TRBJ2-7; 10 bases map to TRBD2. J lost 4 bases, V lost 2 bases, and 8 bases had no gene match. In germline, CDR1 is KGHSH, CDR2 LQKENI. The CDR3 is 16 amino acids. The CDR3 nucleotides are TGTGCCAGCTCACCATTAACTAGCGGGATTGGTTACGAGCAGTACTTC. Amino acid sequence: CASSPLTSGIGYEQYF.

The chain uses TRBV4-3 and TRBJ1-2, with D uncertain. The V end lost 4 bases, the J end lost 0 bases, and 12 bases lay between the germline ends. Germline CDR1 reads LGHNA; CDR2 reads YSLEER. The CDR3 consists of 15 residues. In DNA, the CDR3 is TGCGCCAGCAGCCCGCAGGACGGAGCTAACTATGGCTACACCTTC. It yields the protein CASSPQDGANYGYTF.

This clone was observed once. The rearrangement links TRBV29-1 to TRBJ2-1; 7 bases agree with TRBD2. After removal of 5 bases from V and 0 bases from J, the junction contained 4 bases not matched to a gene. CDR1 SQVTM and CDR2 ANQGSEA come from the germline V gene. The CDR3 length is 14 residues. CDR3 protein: CSVPSGSSYNEQFF. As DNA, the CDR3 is TGCAGCGTTCCTAGCGGCAGCTCCTACAATGAGCAGTTCTTC.

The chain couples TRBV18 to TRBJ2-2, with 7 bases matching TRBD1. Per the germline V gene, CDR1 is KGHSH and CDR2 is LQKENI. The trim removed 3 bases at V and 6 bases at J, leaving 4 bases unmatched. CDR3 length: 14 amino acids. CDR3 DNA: TGTGCCAGCTCACCGCAGGGGGTCGCCGGGGAGCTGTTTTTT. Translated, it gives CASSPQGVAGELFF.

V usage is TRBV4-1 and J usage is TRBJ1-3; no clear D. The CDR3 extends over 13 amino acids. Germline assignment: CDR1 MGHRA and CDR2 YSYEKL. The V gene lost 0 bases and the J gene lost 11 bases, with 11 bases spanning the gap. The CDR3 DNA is TGCGCCAGCAGCCAAGAAACTGGTTTTGCCATATATTTT. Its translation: CASSQETGFAIYF.